Detailed here is one T cell receptor (beta chain). Antigen: not known. Germline V gene sequence: CDR1 SGHRS, CDR2 YFSETQ. Trimming took off 0 bases at V and 4 bases at J, with 7 bases between the two ends. The CDR3 loop spans 14 amino acids. This sample was included in a study of T-cell memory formation after mild COVID-19. Study-wide background: TCR clustering was largely donor specific.

TCRdb re-analysed the 5' RACE reads in MiXCR, keeping a single row per CDR3 protein. In the table there are around 390,000 distinct CDR3 sequences, more than 15% of which are singletons. Study results and limitations: Later expanders leaned CD4+, whereas clones that contracted between day 15 and 85 were balanced CD4/CD8.

This sequence joins TRBV5-1 and TRBJ2-2; D unclear. This clonotype was obtained from a man between 18 and 29 years old who had mild COVID-19 (a few samples of this study predate the infection). Cell type and time point are not known. Sequencing was carried out using PBMCs or a T cell subset sorted from them (not recorded which). The CDR3 region is CASSLGLGTGELFF. The CDR3 DNA reads TGCGCCAGCAGCTTGGGGCTTGGCACCGGGGAGCTGTTTTTT.